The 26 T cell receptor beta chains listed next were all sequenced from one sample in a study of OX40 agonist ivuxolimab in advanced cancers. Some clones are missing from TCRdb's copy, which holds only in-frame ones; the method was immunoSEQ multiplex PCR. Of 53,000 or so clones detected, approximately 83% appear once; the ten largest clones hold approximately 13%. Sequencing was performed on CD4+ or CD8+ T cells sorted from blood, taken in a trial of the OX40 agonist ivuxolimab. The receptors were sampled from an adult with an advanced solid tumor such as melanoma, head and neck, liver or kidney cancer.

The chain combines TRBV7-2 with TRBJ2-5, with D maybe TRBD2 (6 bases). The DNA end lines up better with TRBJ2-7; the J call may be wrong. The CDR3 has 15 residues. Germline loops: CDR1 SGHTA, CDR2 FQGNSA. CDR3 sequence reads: CASSLESGRTYEQYF. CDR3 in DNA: TGTGCCAGCAGCTTAGAAAGTGGGAGGACCTACGAGCAGTACTTC.

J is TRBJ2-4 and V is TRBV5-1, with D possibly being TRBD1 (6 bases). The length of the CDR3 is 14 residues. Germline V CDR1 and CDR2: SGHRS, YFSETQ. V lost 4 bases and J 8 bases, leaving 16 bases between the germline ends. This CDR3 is CASSADRIWDIQYF. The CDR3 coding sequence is TGCGCCAGCAGCGCGGACAGAATATGGGACATTCAGTACTTC.

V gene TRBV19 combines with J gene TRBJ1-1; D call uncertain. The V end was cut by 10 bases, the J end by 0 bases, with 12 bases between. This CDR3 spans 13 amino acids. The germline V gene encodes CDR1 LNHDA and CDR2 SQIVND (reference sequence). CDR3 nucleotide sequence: TGTGCCACCGTGGTCGACATGAACACTGAAGCTTTCTTT. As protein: CATVVDMNTEAFF.

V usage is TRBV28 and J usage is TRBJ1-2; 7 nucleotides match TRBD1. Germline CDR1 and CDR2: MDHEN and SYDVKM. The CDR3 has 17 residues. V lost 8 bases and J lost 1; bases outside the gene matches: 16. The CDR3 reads CASLFAGGSPVNYGYTF. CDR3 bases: TGTGCCAGCTTGTTTGCAGGGGGAAGCCCCGTTAACTATGGCTACACCTTC.

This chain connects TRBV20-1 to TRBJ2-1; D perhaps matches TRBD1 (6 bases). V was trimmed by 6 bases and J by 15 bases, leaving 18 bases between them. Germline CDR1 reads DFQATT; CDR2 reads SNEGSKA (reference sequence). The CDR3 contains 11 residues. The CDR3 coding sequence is TGCAGTGCCCATTACAGGGATCACCGGTTCTTC. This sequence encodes CSAHYRDHRFF.

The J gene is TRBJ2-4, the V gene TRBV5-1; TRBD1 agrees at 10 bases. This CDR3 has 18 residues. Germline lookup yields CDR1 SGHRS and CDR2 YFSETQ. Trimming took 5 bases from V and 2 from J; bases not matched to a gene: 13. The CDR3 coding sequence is TGCGCCAGCAGAAAACACTTCGGGACAGGGGATACCAAAAACATTCAGTACTTC. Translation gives CASRKHFGTGDTKNIQYF.

Written as DNA, the CDR3 is TGCGCCAGCAGCTTCCCTAGGACTGGAAGCTCCTACAATGAGCAGTTCTTC. Translation: CASSFPRTGSSYNEQFF. The J gene is TRBJ2-1, the V gene TRBV5-1, with D possibly matching TRBD2 (5 bases). This CDR3 comprises 17 residues. V was shortened by 2 bases and J by 0 bases, with 15 bases between the two germline ends. Germline CDR1 and CDR2: SGHRS and YFSETQ. The whole variable domain, remainder taken from reference TRBV5-1 and TRBJ2-1, is KAGVTQTPRYLIKTRGQQVTLSCSPISGHRSVSWYQQTPGQGLQFLFEYFSETQRNKGNFPGRFSGRQFSNSRSEMNVSTLELGDSALYLCASSFPRTGSSYNEQFFGPGTRLTVL.

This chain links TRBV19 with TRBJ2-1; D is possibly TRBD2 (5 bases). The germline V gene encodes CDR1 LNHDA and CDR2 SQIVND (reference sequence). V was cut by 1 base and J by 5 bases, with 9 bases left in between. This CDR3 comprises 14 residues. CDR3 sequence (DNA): TGTGCCAGTAGTATAGGGCTAGCCAACAATGAGCAGTTCTTC. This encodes CASSIGLANNEQFF.

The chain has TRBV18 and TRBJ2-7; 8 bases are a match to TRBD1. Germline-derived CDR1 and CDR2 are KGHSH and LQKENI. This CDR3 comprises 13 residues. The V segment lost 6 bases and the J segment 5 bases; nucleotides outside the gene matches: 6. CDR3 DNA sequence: TGTGCCAGCTCGACAGGGGTTAAAGACGAGCAGTACTTC. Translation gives CASSTGVKDEQYF.

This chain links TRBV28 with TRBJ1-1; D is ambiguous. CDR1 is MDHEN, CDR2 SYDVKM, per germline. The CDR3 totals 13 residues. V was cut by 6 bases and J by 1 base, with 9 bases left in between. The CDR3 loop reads CASRPPANTEAFF. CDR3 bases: TGTGCCAGCAGGCCACCGGCGAACACTGAAGCTTTCTTT.

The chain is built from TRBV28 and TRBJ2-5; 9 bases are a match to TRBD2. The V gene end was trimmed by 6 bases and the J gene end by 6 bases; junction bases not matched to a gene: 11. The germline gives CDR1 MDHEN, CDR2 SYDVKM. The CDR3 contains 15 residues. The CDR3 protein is CASRSPIAGAKTQYF. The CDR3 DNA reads TGTGCCAGCAGGTCCCCTATAGCGGGAGCGAAGACCCAGTACTTC.

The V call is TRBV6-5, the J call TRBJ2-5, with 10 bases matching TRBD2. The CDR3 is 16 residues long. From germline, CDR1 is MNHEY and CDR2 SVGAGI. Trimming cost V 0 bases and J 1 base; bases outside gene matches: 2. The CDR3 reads CASSYSASGGQETQYF. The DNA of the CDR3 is TGTGCCAGCAGTTACTCGGCTAGCGGGGGCCAAGAGACCCAGTACTTC.

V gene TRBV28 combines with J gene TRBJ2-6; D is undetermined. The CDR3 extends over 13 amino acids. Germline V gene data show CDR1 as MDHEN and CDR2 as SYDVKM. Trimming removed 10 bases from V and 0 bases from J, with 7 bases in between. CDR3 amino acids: CANRPSGANVLTF. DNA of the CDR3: TGTGCCAACCGCCCCTCTGGGGCCAACGTCCTGACTTTC.

The CDR3 DNA is TGTGCCAGCAGCCAAGAATCGGGCACCGCAGATACGCAGTATTTT. This encodes CASSQESGTADTQYF. The genes are TRBV4-2 and TRBJ2-3, with D unclear. The germline V gene has CDR1 LGHNA and CDR2 YNFKEQ. V lost 0 bases, J lost 4 bases, and 11 bases lay in between. The CDR3 runs 15 residues.

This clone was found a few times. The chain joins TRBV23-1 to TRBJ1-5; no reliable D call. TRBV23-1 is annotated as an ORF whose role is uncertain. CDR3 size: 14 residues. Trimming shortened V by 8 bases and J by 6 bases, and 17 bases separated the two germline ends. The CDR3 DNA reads TGCGCCAGCCGCGGGATGAGCGTCGGTCAGCCCCAGCATTTT. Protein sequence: CASRGMSVGQPQHF.

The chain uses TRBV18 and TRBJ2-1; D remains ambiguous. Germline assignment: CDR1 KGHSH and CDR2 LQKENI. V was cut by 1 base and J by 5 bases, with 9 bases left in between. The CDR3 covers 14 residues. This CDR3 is CASSPQASDNEQFF. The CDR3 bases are TGTGCCAGCTCACCACAGGCCAGTGACAATGAGCAGTTCTTC.

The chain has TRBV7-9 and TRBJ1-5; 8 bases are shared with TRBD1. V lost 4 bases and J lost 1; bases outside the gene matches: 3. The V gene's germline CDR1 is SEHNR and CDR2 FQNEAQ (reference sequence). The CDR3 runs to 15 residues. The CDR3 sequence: CASSSDRVSNQPQHF. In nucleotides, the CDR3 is TGTGCCAGCAGCTCGGACAGGGTCAGCAATCAGCCCCAGCATTTT.

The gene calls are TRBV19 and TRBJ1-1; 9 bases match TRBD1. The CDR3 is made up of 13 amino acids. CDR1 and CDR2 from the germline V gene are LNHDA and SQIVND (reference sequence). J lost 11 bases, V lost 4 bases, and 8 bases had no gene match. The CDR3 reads CASSTTGGFWAFF. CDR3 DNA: TGTGCCAGTAGTACTACAGGGGGCTTTTGGGCTTTCTTT.

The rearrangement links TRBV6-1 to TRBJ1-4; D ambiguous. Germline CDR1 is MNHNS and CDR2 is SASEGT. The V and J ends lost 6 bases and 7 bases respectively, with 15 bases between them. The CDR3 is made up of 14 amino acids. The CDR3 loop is CASRPRVESEKLFF. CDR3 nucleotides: TGTGCCAGCAGGCCGAGGGTTGAGAGTGAAAAACTGTTTTTT.

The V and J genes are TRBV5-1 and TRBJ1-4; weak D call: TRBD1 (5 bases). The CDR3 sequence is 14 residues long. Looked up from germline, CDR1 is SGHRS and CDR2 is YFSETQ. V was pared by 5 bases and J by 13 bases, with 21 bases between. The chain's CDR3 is CASRRTNPESGLFF. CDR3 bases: TGCGCCAGCAGGCGGACAAACCCAGAAAGTGGACTGTTTTTT.

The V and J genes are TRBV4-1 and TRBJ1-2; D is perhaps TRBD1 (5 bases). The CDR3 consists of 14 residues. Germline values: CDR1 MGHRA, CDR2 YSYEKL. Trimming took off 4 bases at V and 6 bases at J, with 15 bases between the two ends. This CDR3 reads CASSLGPGTNGYTF. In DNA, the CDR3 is TGCGCCAGCAGCCTAGGCCCGGGGACTAATGGCTACACCTTC.

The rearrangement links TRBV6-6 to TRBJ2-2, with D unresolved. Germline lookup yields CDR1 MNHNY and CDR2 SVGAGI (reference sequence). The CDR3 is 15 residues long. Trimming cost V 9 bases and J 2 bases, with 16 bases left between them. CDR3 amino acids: CASSRVSRNTGELFF. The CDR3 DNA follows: TGTGCCAGTTCCCGAGTGAGCCGAAACACCGGGGAGCTGTTTTTT.

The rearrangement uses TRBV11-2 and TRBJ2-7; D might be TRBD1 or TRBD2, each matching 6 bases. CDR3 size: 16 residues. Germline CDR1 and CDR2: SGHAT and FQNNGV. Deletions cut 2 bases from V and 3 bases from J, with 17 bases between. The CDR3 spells CASSLTMRDTFYEQYF. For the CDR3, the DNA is TGTGCCAGCAGCTTAACAATGCGGGACACATTCTACGAGCAGTACTTC.

CDR3 DNA sequence: TGTGCCAGCAGCACGCAGGGCTTTCTAGGAAATGAGCAGTTCTTC. Its protein product is CASSTQGFLGNEQFF. The V call is TRBV7-8, the J call TRBJ2-1, with D maybe TRBD1 (5 bases). Germline V gives CDR1 SGHVS, CDR2 FQNEAQ. V was pared by 5 bases and J by 7 bases, with 18 bases between. The CDR3 loop spans 15 amino acids.

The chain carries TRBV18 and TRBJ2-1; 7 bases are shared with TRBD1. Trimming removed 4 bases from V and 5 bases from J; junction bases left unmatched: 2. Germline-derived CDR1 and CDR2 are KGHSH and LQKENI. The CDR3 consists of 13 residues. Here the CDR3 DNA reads TGTGCCAGCTCACTTGGACAGGACAATGAGCAGTTCTTC. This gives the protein CASSLGQDNEQFF. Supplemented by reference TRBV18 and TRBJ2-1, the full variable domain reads NAGVMQNPRHLVRRRGQEARLRCSPMKGHSHVYWYRQLPEEGLKFMVYLQKENIIDESGMPKERFSAEFPKEGPSILRIQQVVRGDSAAYFCASSLGQDNEQFFGPGTRLTVL.

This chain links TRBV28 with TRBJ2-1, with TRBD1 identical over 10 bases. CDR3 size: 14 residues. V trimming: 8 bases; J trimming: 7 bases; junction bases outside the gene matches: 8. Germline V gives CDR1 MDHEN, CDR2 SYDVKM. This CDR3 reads CASLRQGAWNEQFF. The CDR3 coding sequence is TGTGCCAGCCTCCGACAGGGGGCGTGGAATGAGCAGTTCTTC.